A selection of T cell receptor beta chains follows, all from one sample in a study of T cell changes during pregnancy in multiple sclerosis. TCRdb's copy holds only in-frame clones and misses some; the assay was immunoSEQ multiplex PCR. Here the sample spans about 40,000 clones, roughly 90% being singletons. The input for sequencing was CD8+ T cells from peripheral blood mononuclear cells, taken in the first trimester of pregnancy. These receptors all come from a female donor with multiple sclerosis, enrolled in a pregnancy study. The CDR3 runs from the conserved cysteine through the conserved F or W. The D gene is left open where the match is weak. Expanded clones are given a class, and other clones once, few, many or no size at all.

D	V	size	J	DNA	CDR3
-	TRBV29-1	-	TRBJ1-3	TGCAGCGTTGAAGATCCTCGGAGAAGCGCTACAGGAAACACCATATATTTT	CSVEDPRRSATGNTIYF
-	TRBV2	-	TRBJ2-2	TGTGCCAGCAGTGAAAGGCAGGAGGGGACCGGGGAGCTGTTTTTT	CASSERQEGTGELFF
TRBD2	TRBV15	-	TRBJ2-4	TGTGCCACCAGCAGAGCTATAGCGGGAGGAGCCAAAAACATTCAGTACTTC	CATSRAIAGGAKNIQYF
-	TRBV7-8	-	TRBJ2-1	TGTGCCAGCAGCTTAGGGCATGAGCAGTTCTTC	CASSLGHEQFF
-	TRBV5-1	-	TRBJ1-4	TGCGCCAGCAGCCCGGGCAGGGTCCGTGATGAAAAACTGTTTTTT	CASSPGRVRDEKLFF
-	TRBV30	-	TRBJ1-2	TGTGCCTGTACAGGTCTTGGCTACACCTTC	CACTGLGYTF
-	TRBV2	-	TRBJ1-4	TGTGCCAGCACGAAGGGCGGGAGCATTTTGGAAGAAAAACTGTTTTTT	CASTKGGSILEEKLFF
TRBD2	TRBV27	once	TRBJ2-7	TGTGCCAGCAGTTCCACCTCACTAGCGGGGGGGCCTGGGTTCTACGAGCAGTACTTC	CASSSTSLAGGPGFYEQYF
-	TRBV7-6	once	TRBJ2-7	TGTGCCAGCAGCTTAGTCGGGACTGACGGCGAGCAGTACTTC	CASSLVGTDGEQYF
-	TRBV28	-	TRBJ2-7	TGTGCCAGCAGCCCCCTTTTAGAGGGATCTTGGGAGCAGTACTTC	CASSPLLEGSWEQYF
-	TRBV5-1	-	TRBJ2-7	TGCGCCAGCAGCGTTCCAGGAACCTACGAGCAGTACTTC	CASSVPGTYEQYF
-	TRBV27	-	TRBJ2-6	TGTGCCAGCAGTCAGGGTTCGGGGGCCAACGTCCTGACTTTC	CASSQGSGANVLTF
-	TRBV4-1	-	TRBJ1-3	TGCGCCAGCAGCCAAGCGGTCAACTCTGGAAACACCATATATTTT	CASSQAVNSGNTIYF
-	TRBV7-9	-	TRBJ1-1	TGTGCCAGCACCCCGGCCGGAGGGACTGAAGCTTTCTTT	CASTPAGGTEAFF
TRBD1	TRBV30	once	TRBJ1-1	TGTGCCTGGGGACAGGGGCACACTGAAGCTTTCTTT	CAWGQGHTEAFF
TRBD1	TRBV30	-	TRBJ1-1	TGTGCCTGGAGTGGACAGGGCCAGAACACTGAAGCTTTCTTT	CAWSGQGQNTEAFF
-	TRBV29-1	-	TRBJ1-2	TGCAGCGCCCGGGACACTGGATTTACCTTC	CSARDTGFTF
-	TRBV14	-	TRBJ2-7	TGTGCCAGCAGCCAAGAGTCATTCGGGAACGAGCAGTACTTC	CASSQESFGNEQYF
TRBD1	TRBV19	-	TRBJ2-2	TGTGCCAGTACAAACCGGGACAGCAACACCGGGGAGCTGTTTTTT	CASTNRDSNTGELFF
-	TRBV19	-	TRBJ1-1	TGTGCCAGTAGTGGAAGGCGCGGGAACACTGAAGCTTTCTTT	CASSGRRGNTEAFF